This TCR beta chain was captured by sequencing in a study of blood T cell repertoires in COVID-19. TCRdb's copy holds only in-frame clones and misses some; the assay was immunoSEQ multiplex PCR. Found here are approximately 120,000 clones, 85% of them singletons; the top ten hold 25% to 30%. V lost 6 bases, J lost 4 bases, and 15 bases lay in between. CDR3 length: 14 residues. Germline CDR1 reads KGHSH; CDR2 reads LQKENI. This chain connects TRBV18 to TRBJ1-2; a weak D match, TRBD1 (6 bases). This clonotype originated in an elderly woman with acute or convalescent COVID-19. Sequenced material: peripheral blood. CDR3 sequence reads: CASSKDSLFYGYTF. As DNA, the CDR3 is TGTGCCAGCTCTAAGGACAGCCTCTTCTATGGCTACACCTTC.